This T cell receptor beta chain emerged from a study of identical twins. In this sample, this clonotype turned up a few times. Using its own MiXCR run on the 5' RACE reads, TCRdb lists one record per CDR3 protein. Among some 590,000 distinct CDR3 sequences listed, more than 9% were seen once. Germline CDR1 and CDR2: SGHRS and YFSETQ. The CDR3 spans 18 residues. With 3 bases clipped from V and 10 bases from J, the junction kept 19 bases outside the gene matches. Every donor was a healthy Caucasian. Another study also made use of these data, one on yellow fever vaccine responses in identical twins.

This sequence was found in a woman between 18 and 30 years old in good health. This rearrangement joins TRBV5-1 to TRBJ1-6, with 7 nucleotides matching TRBD1. Input material: PBMCs. CDR3 region: CASSSGKTRQGPQSPLHF. DNA for the CDR3: TGCGCCAGCAGCTCCGGGAAAACACGACAGGGTCCACAGTCACCCCTCCACTTT.